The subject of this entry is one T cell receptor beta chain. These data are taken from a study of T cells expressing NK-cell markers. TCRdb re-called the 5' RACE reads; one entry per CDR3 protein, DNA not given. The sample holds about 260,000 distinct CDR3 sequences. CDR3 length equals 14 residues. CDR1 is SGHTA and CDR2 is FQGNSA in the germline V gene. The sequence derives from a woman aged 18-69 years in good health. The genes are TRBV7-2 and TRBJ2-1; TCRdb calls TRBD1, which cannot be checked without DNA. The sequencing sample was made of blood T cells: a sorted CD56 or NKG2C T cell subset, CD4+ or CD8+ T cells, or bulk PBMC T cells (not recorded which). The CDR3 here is CASSRDRVHNEQFF.